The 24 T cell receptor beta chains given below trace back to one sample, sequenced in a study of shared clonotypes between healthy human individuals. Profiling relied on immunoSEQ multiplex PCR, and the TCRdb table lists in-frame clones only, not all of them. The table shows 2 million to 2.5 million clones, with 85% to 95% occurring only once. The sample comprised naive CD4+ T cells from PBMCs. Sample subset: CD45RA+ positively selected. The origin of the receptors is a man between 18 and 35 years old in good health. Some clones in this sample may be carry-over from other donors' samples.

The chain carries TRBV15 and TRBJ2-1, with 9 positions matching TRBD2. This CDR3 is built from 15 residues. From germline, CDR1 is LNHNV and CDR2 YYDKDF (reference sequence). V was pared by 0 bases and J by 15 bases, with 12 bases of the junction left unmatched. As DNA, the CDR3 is TGTGCCACCAGCAGAGATCCGGTTAGCGGGAGTTTTCCGTTCTTC. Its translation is CATSRDPVSGSFPFF.

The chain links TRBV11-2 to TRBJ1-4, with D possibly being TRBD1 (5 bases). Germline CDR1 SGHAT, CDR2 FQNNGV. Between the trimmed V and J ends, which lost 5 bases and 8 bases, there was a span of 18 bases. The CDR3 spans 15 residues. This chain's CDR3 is CASSPRRGEKEKLFF. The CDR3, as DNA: TGTGCCAGCAGCCCGAGGAGGGGTGAGAAAGAAAAACTGTTTTTT. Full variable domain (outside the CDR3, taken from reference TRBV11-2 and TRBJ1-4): EAGVAQSPRYKIIEKRQSVAFWCNPISGHATLYWYQQILGQGPKLLIQFQNNGVVDDSQLPKDRFSAERLKGVDSTLKIQPAKLEDSAVYLCASSPRRGEKEKLFFGSGTQLSVL.

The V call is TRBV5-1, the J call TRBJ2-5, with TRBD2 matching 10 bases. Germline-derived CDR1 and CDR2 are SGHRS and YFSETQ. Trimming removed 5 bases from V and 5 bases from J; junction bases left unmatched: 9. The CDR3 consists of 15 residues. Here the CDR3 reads CASRGELAGFETQYF. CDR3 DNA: TGCGCCAGCAGGGGAGAACTAGCGGGATTCGAGACCCAGTACTTC.

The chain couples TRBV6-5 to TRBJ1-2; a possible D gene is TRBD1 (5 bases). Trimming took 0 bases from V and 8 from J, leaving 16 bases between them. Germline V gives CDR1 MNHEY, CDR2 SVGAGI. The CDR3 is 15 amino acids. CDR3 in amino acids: CASSYSPGRGRGYTF. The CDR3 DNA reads TGTGCCAGCAGTTACTCACCCGGCCGGGGCCGGGGCTACACCTTC.

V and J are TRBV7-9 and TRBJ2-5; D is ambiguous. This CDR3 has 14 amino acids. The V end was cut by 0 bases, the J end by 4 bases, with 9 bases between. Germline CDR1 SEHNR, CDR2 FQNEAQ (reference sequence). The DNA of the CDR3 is TGTGCCAGCAGCTTAGCGGTCCTTAGAGAGACCCAGTACTTC. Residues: CASSLAVLRETQYF. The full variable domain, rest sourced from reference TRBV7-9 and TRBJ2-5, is DTGVSQNPRHKITKRGQNVTFRCDPISEHNRLYWYRQTLGQGPEFLTYFQNEAQLEKSRLLSDRFSAERPKGSFSTLEIQRTEQGDSAMYLCASSLAVLRETQYFGPGTRLLVL.

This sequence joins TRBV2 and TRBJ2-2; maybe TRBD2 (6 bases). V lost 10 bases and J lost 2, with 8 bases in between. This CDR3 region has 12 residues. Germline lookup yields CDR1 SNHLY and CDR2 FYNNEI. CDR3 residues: CATTRNTGELFF. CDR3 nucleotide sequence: TGTGCCACGACTAGAAACACCGGGGAGCTGTTTTTT.

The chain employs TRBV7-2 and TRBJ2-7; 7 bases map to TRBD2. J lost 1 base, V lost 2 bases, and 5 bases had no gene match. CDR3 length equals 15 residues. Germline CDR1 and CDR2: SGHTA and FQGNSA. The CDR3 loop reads CASSLSGSGSYEQYF. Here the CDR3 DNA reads TGTGCCAGCAGCTTAAGCGGTAGCGGGTCCTACGAGCAGTACTTC.

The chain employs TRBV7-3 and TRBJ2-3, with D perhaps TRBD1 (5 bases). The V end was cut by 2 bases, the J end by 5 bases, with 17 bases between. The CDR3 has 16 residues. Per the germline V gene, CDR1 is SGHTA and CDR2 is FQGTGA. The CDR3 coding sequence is TGTGCCAGCAGCTTACTTGGGATGGCAGGGCAAGATACGCAGTATTTT. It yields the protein CASSLLGMAGQDTQYF. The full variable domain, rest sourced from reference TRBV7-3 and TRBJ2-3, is GAGVSQTPSNKVTEKGKYVELRCDPISGHTALYWYRQSLGQGPEFLIYFQGTGAADDSGLPNDRFFAVRPEGSVSTLKIQRTERGDSAVYLCASSLLGMAGQDTQYFGPGTRLTVL.

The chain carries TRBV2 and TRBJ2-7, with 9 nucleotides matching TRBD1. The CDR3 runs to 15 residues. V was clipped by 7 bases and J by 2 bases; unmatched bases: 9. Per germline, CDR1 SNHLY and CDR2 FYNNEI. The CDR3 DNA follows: TGTGCCAGCAAAAGGACAGGGGAGAGGGCCTACGAGCAGTACTTC. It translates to CASKRTGERAYEQYF.

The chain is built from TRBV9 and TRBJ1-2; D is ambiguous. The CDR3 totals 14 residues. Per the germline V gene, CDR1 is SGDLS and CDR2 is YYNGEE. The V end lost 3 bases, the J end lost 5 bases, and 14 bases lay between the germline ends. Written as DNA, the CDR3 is TGTGCCAGCAGCGCCTCACAGTTTCAGTATGGCTACACCTTC. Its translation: CASSASQFQYGYTF.

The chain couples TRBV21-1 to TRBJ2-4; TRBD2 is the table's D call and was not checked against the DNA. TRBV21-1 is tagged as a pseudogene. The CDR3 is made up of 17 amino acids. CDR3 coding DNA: TGTGCCAGCAGCCTAGCGGGAGGGGACTTAGCCAAAAACATTCAGTACTTC. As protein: CASSLAGGDLAKNIQYF.

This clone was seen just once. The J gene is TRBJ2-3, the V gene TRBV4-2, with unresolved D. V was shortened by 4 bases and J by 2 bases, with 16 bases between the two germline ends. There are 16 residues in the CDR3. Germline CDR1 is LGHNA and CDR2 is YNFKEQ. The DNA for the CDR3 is TGTGCCAGCAGCCTTTCCACCCCCGCCCCCACAGATACGCAGTATTTT. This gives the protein CASSLSTPAPTDTQYF.

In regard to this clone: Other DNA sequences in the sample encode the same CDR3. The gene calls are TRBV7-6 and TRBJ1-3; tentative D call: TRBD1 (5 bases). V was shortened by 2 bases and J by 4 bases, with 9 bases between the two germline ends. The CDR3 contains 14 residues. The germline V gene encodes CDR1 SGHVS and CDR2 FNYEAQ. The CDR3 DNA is TGTGCCAGCAGCTTACCAGGGACCGGAAACACCATATATTTT. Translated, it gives CASSLPGTGNTIYF.

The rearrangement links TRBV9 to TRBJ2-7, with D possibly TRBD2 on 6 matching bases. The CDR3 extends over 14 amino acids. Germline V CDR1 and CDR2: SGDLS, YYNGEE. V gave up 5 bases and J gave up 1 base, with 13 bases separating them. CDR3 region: CASSSTSNSYEQYF. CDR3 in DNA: TGTGCCAGCAGTAGTACTAGCAATTCCTACGAGCAGTACTTC.

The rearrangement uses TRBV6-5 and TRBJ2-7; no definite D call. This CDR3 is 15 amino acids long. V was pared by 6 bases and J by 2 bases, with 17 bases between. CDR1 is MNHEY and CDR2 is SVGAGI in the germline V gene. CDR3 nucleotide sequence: TGTGCCAGCAGCCTATCCCCAACAGTTACCTACGAGCAGTACTTC. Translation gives CASSLSPTVTYEQYF.

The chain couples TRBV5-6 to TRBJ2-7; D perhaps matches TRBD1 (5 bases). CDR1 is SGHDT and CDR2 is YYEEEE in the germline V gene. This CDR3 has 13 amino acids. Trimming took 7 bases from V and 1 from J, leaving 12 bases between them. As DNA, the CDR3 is TGTGCCAGCGAAAGGGGAAAATCCTACGAGCAGTACTTC. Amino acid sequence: CASERGKSYEQYF.

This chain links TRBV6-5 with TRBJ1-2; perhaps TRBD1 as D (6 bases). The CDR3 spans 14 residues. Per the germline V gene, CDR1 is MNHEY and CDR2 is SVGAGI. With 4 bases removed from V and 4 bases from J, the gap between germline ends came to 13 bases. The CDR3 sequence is CASSSSRGSYGYTF. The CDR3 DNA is TGTGCCAGCAGTTCCTCCAGGGGATCCTATGGCTACACCTTC.

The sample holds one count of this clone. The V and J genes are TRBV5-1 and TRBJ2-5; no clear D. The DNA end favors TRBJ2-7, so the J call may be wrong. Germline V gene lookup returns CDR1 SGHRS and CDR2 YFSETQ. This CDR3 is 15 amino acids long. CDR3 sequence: CASSLNVRSPYEQYF. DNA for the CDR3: TGCGCCAGCAGCTTGAACGTTCGTTCACCCTACGAGCAGTACTTC.

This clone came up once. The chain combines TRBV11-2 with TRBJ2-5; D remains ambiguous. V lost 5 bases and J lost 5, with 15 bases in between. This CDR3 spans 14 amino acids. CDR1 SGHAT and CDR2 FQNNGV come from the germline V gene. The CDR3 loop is CASSARLNGETQYF. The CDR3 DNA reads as TGTGCCAGCAGCGCCCGTCTGAACGGGGAGACCCAGTACTTC.

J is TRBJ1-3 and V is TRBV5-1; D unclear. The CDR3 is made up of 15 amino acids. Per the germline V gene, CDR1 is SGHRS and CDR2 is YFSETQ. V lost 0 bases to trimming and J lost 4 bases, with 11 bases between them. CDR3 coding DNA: TGCGCCAGCAGCTTGGGCCAGTCTCCGGGAAACACCATATATTTT. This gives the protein CASSLGQSPGNTIYF.

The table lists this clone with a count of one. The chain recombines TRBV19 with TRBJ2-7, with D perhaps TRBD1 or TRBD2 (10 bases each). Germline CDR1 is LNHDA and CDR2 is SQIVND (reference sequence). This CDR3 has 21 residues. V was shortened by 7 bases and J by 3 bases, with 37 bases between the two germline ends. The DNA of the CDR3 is TGTGCCAGTAAACGCCCGGAGACAGGGGGCTCCCTAGCGGGAGTATGCTACGAGCAGTACTTC. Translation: CASKRPETGGSLAGVCYEQYF. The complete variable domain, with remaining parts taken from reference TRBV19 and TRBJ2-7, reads DGGITQSPKYLFRKEGQNVTLSCEQNLNHDAMYWYRQDPGQGLRLIYYSQIVNDFQKGDIAEGYSVSREKKESFPLTVTSAQKNPTAFYLCASKRPETGGSLAGVCYEQYFGPGTRLTVT.

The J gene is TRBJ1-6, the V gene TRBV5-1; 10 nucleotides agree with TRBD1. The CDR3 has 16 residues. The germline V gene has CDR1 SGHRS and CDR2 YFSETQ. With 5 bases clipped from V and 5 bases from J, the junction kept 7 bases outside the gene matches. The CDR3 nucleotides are TGCGCCAGCAGATACGGGACAGGGGAAGATAATTCACCCCTCCACTTT. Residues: CASRYGTGEDNSPLHF. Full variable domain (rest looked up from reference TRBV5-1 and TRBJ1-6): KAGVTQTPRYLIKTRGQQVTLSCSPISGHRSVSWYQQTPGQGLQFLFEYFSETQRNKGNFPGRFSGRQFSNSRSEMNVSTLELGDSALYLCASRYGTGEDNSPLHFGNGTRLTVT.

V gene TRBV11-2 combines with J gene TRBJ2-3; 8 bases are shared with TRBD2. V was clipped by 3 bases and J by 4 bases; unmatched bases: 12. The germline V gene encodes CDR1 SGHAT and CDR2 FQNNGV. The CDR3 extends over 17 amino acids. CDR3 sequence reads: CASSLAPPGGPADTQYF. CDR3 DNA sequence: TGTGCCAGCAGCTTGGCCCCCCCGGGAGGGCCGGCAGATACGCAGTATTTT.

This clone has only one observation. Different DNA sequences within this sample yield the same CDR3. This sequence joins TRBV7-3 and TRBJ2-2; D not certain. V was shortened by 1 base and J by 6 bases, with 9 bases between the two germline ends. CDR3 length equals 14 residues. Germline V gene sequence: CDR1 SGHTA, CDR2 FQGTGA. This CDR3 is CASSLRPLAGELFF. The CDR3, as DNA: TGTGCCAGCAGCTTAAGGCCATTGGCCGGGGAGCTGTTTTTT.